Below, 27 T cell receptor beta chains from the same sample are listed, as sequenced in a study of blood T cell repertoires in COVID-19. The method was immunoSEQ multiplex PCR; TCRdb's version includes in-frame clones alone and lacks a portion of them. Of 110,000 or so clones listed, approximately 88% are singletons. The sample consisted of peripheral blood. The receptors here all came from a woman in her forties with acute or convalescent COVID-19.

A single count supports this clone. The gene calls are TRBV20-1 and TRBJ1-2; no reliable D call. Germline loops: CDR1 DFQATT, CDR2 SNEGSKA (reference sequence). Trimming removed 1 base from V and 8 bases from J, with 8 bases in between. This CDR3 has 11 amino acids. The CDR3 is CSARAGDGYTF. The CDR3 nucleotides are TGCAGTGCTAGAGCAGGTGACGGCTACACCTTC.

This chain joins TRBV13 and TRBJ1-4; 7 bases are shared with TRBD1. The length of the CDR3 is 16 residues. V gave up 0 bases and J gave up 0 bases; unmatched junction bases: 1. The germline CDR1 and CDR2 sequences are PRHDT and FYEKMQ (reference sequence). The CDR3 here is CASSLGQGATNEKLFF. As DNA, the CDR3 is TGTGCCAGCAGCTTAGGGCAGGGGGCAACTAATGAAAAACTGTTTTTT. The whole variable domain, remainder taken from reference TRBV13 and TRBJ1-4, is AAGVIQSPRHLIKEKRETATLKCYPIPRHDTVYWYQQGPGQDPQFLISFYEKMQSDKGSIPDRFSAQQFSDYHSELNMSSLELGDSALYFCASSLGQGATNEKLFFGSGTQLSVL.

This clone was counted between two and nine times. V gene TRBV5-5 combines with J gene TRBJ2-2; 7 positions agree with TRBD1. Germline V gene data show CDR1 as SGHKS and CDR2 as YYEKEE (reference sequence). The J segment lost 1 base and the V segment lost 4 bases, leaving 7 bases of the junction unmatched. The CDR3 sequence is 16 residues long. CDR3 region: CASSPKGQLNTGELFF. The CDR3 coding sequence is TGTGCCAGCAGCCCAAAGGGACAGTTGAACACCGGGGAGCTGTTTTTT.

The chain joins TRBV28 to TRBJ1-4; D perhaps matches TRBD1 (5 bases). Germline assignment: CDR1 MDHEN and CDR2 SYDVKM. V lost 7 bases, J lost 2 bases, and 11 bases lay in between. The CDR3 has 14 residues. The CDR3 nucleotides are TGTGCCAGCATGGTTGACAGCACTAATGAAAAACTGTTTTTT. Residues: CASMVDSTNEKLFF.

The chain carries TRBV6-1 and TRBJ1-5; the D gene is possibly TRBD1 (5 bases). The CDR3 covers 15 residues. Germline CDR1 reads MNHNS; CDR2 reads SASEGT. The ends were cut back, 6 bases at V and 1 base at J, with 13 bases in the middle. CDR3 region: CASREQGRSNQPQHF. CDR3 sequence (DNA): TGTGCCAGCAGGGAGCAGGGAAGGAGCAATCAGCCCCAGCATTTT.

This clone has only one observation. The chain links TRBV5-1 to TRBJ1-1; 7 nucleotides agree with TRBD1. CDR3 length: 14 amino acids. Germline-derived CDR1 and CDR2 are SGHRS and YFSETQ. Trimming took 5 bases from V and 4 from J; bases not matched to a gene: 8. This CDR3 is CASRHDRVVTEAFF. The CDR3, as DNA: TGCGCCAGCAGACATGACAGGGTGGTCACTGAAGCTTTCTTT.

This chain connects TRBV2 to TRBJ1-6; D uncertain. From germline, CDR1 is SNHLY and CDR2 FYNNEI. Trimming pared 1 base from V and 6 bases from J, leaving 7 bases between. This CDR3 comprises 14 residues. The CDR3 loop reads CASSEDSTNSPLHF. The DNA for the CDR3 is TGTGCCAGCAGTGAAGACAGTACTAATTCACCCCTCCACTTT.

The V and J genes are TRBV4-2 and TRBJ1-1, with 8 positions matching TRBD1. CDR3 size: 15 residues. CDR1 and CDR2 from the germline V gene are LGHNA and YNFKEQ. The V gene end was trimmed by 0 bases and the J gene end by 3 bases; junction bases not matched to a gene: 3. The CDR3 protein is CASSQDGQGHTEAFF. CDR3 in DNA: TGTGCCAGCAGCCAAGATGGACAGGGTCACACTGAAGCTTTCTTT.

CDR3 sequence (DNA): TGCGCCAGCAGCTTGGGCAGGACAGGGGACAATAGCAATCAGCCCCAGCATTTT. Translating gives CASSLGRTGDNSNQPQHF. The chain couples TRBV5-1 to TRBJ1-5; 9 bases map to TRBD1. Germline CDR1 reads SGHRS; CDR2 reads YFSETQ. The CDR3 has 18 amino acids. After removal of 0 bases from V and 0 bases from J, the junction contained 7 bases not matched to a gene.

The rearrangement uses TRBV7-2 and TRBJ2-5; 8 bases are a match to TRBD2. J gave up 5 bases and V 1 base, and 6 bases lay outside the gene matches. The CDR3 has 15 residues. Germline CDR1 is SGHTA and CDR2 is FQGNSA. The DNA for the CDR3 is TGTGCCAGCAGCTTAGGCGGGGGGCTCGAGGAGACCCAGTACTTC. It codes for CASSLGGGLEETQYF.

The chain combines TRBV7-2 with TRBJ2-6; 7 bases fit TRBD1. V shed 1 base and J 4 bases; nucleotides not matched to a gene: 4. CDR3 length: 16 residues. Germline V lookup: CDR1 SGHTA, CDR2 FQGNSA. The CDR3 DNA sequence: TGTGCCAGCAGCTTAGAGGGGGCAACCGGGGCCAACGTCCTGACTTTC. Protein product: CASSLEGATGANVLTF. Drawing the rest from reference TRBV7-2 and TRBJ2-6, the complete variable domain is GAGVSQSPSNKVTEKGKDVELRCDPISGHTALYWYRQSLGQGLEFLIYFQGNSAPDKSGLPSDRFSAERTGGSVSTLTIQRTQQEDSAVYLCASSLEGATGANVLTFGAGSRLTVL.

V gene TRBV7-2 combines with J gene TRBJ2-5; TRBD2 matches at 7 bases. The CDR3 runs 14 residues. Per the germline V gene, CDR1 is SGHTA and CDR2 is FQGNSA. Trimming took 1 base from V and 9 from J; bases not matched to a gene: 8. CDR3 DNA: TGTGCCAGCAGCTTAGATGAGGGCGGGGGACCCCAGTACTTC. Translated: CASSLDEGGGPQYF.

This rearrangement joins TRBV5-1 to TRBJ1-1; 9 bases are a match to TRBD1. CDR1 is SGHRS and CDR2 is YFSETQ in the germline V gene. The junction had 13 bases not matched to a gene; V was cut back by 5 bases and J by 2 bases. This CDR3 region has 17 residues. This CDR3 reads CASSYEQGAPGNTEAFF. The CDR3 DNA sequence: TGCGCCAGCAGTTACGAACAGGGGGCGCCCGGAAACACTGAAGCTTTCTTT.

The genes are TRBV30 and TRBJ2-3; a weak D match, TRBD2 (6 bases). CDR3 size: 14 residues. The germline V gene has CDR1 GTSNPN and CDR2 SVGIG (reference sequence). V was pared by 3 bases and J by 0 bases, with 10 bases between. The CDR3 loop reads CAWRVSGSTDTQYF. CDR3 in DNA: TGTGCCTGGAGGGTTAGCGGTAGCACAGATACGCAGTATTTT.

The chain uses TRBV11-2 and TRBJ2-2; maybe TRBD2 (5 bases). The germline V gene has CDR1 SGHAT and CDR2 FQNNGV. V lost 5 bases and J lost 3, with 13 bases in between. CDR3 length: 15 amino acids. For the CDR3, the DNA is TGTGCCAGCAGCGAGAGGGTTCGACACACCGGGGAGCTGTTTTTT. Amino acids: CASSERVRHTGELFF.

CDR3 in amino acids: CASRSPGDGYTF. CDR3 nucleotides: TGTGCCAGCAGATCACCAGGGGACGGCTACACCTTC. The gene calls are TRBV6-5 and TRBJ1-2, with a tentative D call TRBD1 (6 bases). The germline V and J ends were trimmed by 6 bases and 8 bases, with 13 bases remaining between them. This CDR3 region has 12 residues. From germline, CDR1 is MNHEY and CDR2 SVGAGI.

This sequence joins TRBV12-3 or TRBV12-4 and TRBJ2-1, with D perhaps TRBD2 (7 bases). With 8 bases removed from V and 9 bases from J, the gap between germline ends came to 14 bases. This CDR3 is built from 12 residues. The CDR3 DNA follows: TGTGCCAGCGGGGGGGCCTTTGGTGAGCAGTTCTTC. Translation: CASGGAFGEQFF.

V and J are TRBV7-6 and TRBJ1-3, with D tentatively TRBD1 (6 bases). Germline CDR1 SGHVS, CDR2 FNYEAQ. The V and J ends lost 5 bases and 0 bases respectively, with 14 bases between them. The CDR3 runs to 16 residues. The CDR3, as DNA: TGTGCCAGCAGCCCCCTCGAAGGGGGCTCTGGAAACACCATATATTTT. Its translation: CASSPLEGGSGNTIYF. Variable domain in full (rest from reference TRBV7-6 and TRBJ1-3): GAGVSQSPRYKVTKRGQDVALRCDPISGHVSLYWYRQALGQGPEFLTYFNYEAQQDKSGLPNDRFSAERPEGSISTLTIQRTEQRDSAMYRCASSPLEGGSGNTIYFGEGSWLTVV.

CDR3 DNA: TGTGCCAGCAGCCAAGAGTGGGCCAGGGCTTCCTACAATGAGCAGTTCTTC. Translating it yields CASSQEWARASYNEQFF. The chain uses TRBV3-1 (or the pseudogene TRBV3-2) and TRBJ2-1, with a weak D call TRBD1 (5 bases). Germline V gene sequence: CDR1 LGHDT, CDR2 YNNKEL (reference sequence). The CDR3 covers 17 residues. Trimming removed 0 bases at V and 1 base at J, with 13 bases between.

J is TRBJ2-7 and V is TRBV15; 12 nucleotides agree with TRBD2. Germline V gene lookup returns CDR1 LNHNV and CDR2 YYDKDF (reference sequence). With 4 bases clipped from V and 4 bases from J, the junction kept 8 bases outside the gene matches. The CDR3 totals 16 residues. CDR3: CATSISLTSGGYEQYF. DNA of the CDR3: TGTGCCACCAGCATATCTCTGACTAGCGGGGGATACGAGCAGTACTTC.

The chain carries TRBV9 and TRBJ2-2; 10 nucleotides align to TRBD1. From germline, CDR1 is SGDLS and CDR2 YYNGEE. Trimming cost V 3 bases and J 4 bases; bases outside gene matches: 3. The CDR3 consists of 15 residues. As DNA, the CDR3 is TGTGCCAGCAGCGCAAGGACAGGGGGCACCGGGGAGCTGTTTTTT. Amino acids: CASSARTGGTGELFF. The whole variable domain, filled in from reference TRBV9 and TRBJ2-2, reads DSGVTQTPKHLITATGQRVTLRCSPRSGDLSVYWYQQSLDQGLQFLIQYYNGEERAKGNILERFSAQQFPDLHSELNLSSLELGDSALYFCASSARTGGTGELFFGEGSRLTVL.

The V call is TRBV10-1, the J call TRBJ2-3; weak D call: TRBD2 (7 bases). V lost 11 bases, J lost 5 bases, and 29 bases lay in between. Germline V gene data show CDR1 as WNHNN and CDR2 as SYGVQD (reference sequence). The CDR3 totals 17 residues. The CDR3 loop is CACLNEAGDKSGDTQYF. DNA for the CDR3: TGCGCCTGCCTAAATGAGGCGGGGGACAAGAGCGGAGATACGCAGTATTTT.

The chain combines TRBV5-1 with TRBJ2-3; 14 bases are shared with TRBD2. The CDR3 is 15 amino acids. Trimming cost V 4 bases and J 13 bases; bases outside gene matches: 11. Germline V gene lookup returns CDR1 SGHRS and CDR2 YFSETQ. CDR3 nucleotide sequence: TGCGCCAGCAGCCCCGGACTAGCGGGGGGAGGTTTAAAGTATTTT. Translating gives CASSPGLAGGGLKYF.

The rearrangement joins TRBV7-8 to TRBJ2-7; 8 nucleotides line up with TRBD2. J gave up 3 bases and V 3 bases, and 1 base lay outside the gene matches. Germline V lookup: CDR1 SGHVS, CDR2 FQNEAQ. This CDR3 has 13 amino acids. This CDR3 reads CASSFGRDYEQYF. As DNA, the CDR3 is TGTGCCAGCAGCTTCGGGAGGGACTACGAGCAGTACTTC.

The chain links TRBV19 to TRBJ1-5; maybe TRBD1 (6 bases). Germline assignment: CDR1 LNHDA and CDR2 SQIVND (reference sequence). There are 16 residues in the CDR3. Trimming removed 3 bases from V and 4 bases from J, with 16 bases in between. DNA of the CDR3: TGTGCCAGTAGTATTACCCGGGGAGGGGGTAATCAGCCCCAGCATTTT. Translated: CASSITRGGGNQPQHF.

In this sample, this clone turned up a few times. The V call is TRBV5-4, the J call TRBJ1-1; D remains ambiguous. This CDR3 region has 15 residues. The V and J ends lost 4 bases and 3 bases respectively, with 16 bases between them. CDR1 is SGHNT and CDR2 is YYREEE in the germline V gene (reference sequence). The CDR3 DNA sequence: TGTGCCAGCAGCCCCTCGGCGGGGAGGGACACTGAAGCTTTCTTT. Its translation is CASSPSAGRDTEAFF.

The V and J genes are TRBV19 and TRBJ1-2, with 7 bases lining up with TRBD1. V was clipped by 4 bases and J by 2 bases; unmatched bases: 7. The CDR3 totals 15 residues. Looked up from germline, CDR1 is LNHDA and CDR2 is SQIVND (reference sequence). The CDR3 DNA is TGTGCCAGTAGTAGACAAACAGGGGCGAACTATGGCTACACCTTC. Protein: CASSRQTGANYGYTF.